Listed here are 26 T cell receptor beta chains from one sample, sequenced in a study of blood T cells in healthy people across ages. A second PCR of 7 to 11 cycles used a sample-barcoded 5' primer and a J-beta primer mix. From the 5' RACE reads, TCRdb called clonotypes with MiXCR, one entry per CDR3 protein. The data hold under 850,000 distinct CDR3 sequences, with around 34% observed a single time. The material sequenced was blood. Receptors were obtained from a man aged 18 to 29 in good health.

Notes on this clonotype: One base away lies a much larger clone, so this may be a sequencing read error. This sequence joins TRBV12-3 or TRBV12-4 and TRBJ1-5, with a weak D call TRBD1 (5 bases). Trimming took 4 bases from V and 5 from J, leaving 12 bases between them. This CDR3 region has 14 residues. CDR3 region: CASSSTDGDQPQHF. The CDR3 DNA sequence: TGTGCCAGCAGTTCGACAGACGGGGATCAGCCCCAGCATTTT.

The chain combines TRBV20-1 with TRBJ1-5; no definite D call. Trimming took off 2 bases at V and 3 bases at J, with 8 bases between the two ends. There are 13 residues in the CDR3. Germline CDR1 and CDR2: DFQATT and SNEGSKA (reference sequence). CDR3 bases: TGCAGTGCTAGACGGTCCAACAATCAGCCCCAGCATTTT. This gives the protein CSARRSNNQPQHF.

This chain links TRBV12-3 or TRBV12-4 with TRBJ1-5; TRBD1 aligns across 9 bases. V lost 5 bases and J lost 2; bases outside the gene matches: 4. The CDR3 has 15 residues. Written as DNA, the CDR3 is TGTGCCAGCAGTCAACAGGGGGCAGGCAATCAGCCCCAGCATTTT. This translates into CASSQQGAGNQPQHF.

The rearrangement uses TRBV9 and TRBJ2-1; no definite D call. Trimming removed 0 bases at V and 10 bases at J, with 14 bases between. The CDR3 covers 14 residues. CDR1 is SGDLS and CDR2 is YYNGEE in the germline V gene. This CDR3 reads CASSVVDSQREQFF. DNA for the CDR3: TGTGCCAGCAGCGTAGTAGACTCCCAAAGGGAGCAGTTCTTC. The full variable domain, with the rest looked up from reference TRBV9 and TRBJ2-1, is DSGVTQTPKHLITATGQRVTLRCSPRSGDLSVYWYQQSLDQGLQFLIQYYNGEERAKGNILERFSAQQFPDLHSELNLSSLELGDSALYFCASSVVDSQREQFFGPGTRLTVL.

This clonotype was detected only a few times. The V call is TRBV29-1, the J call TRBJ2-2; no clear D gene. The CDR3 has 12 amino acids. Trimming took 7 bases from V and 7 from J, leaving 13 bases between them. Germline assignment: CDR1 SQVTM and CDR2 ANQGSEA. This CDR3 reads CSGSAPYGELFF. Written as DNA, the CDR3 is TGCAGCGGTTCGGCACCATACGGGGAGCTGTTTTTT.

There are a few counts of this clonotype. This CDR3 reads CASRTAGELFF. The CDR3 nucleotides read TGTGCCAGCCGGACAGCTGGGGAGCTGTTTTTT. The chain employs TRBV12-3 or TRBV12-4 and TRBJ2-2, with a possible D match to TRBD1 (6 bases). This CDR3 has 11 residues. V was clipped by 8 bases and J by 8 bases, with 9 bases between them.

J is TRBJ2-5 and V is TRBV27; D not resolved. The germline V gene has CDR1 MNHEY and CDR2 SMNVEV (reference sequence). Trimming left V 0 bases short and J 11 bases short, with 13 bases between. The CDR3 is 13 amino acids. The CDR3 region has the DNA TGTGCCAGCAGTTTATCGGACCGACAAAGGCAGTACTTC. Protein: CASSLSDRQRQYF.

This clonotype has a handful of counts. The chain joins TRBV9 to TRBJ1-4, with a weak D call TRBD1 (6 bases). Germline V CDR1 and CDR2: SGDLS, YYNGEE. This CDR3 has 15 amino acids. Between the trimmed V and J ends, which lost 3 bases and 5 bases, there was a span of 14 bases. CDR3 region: CASSGPGAQNEKLFF. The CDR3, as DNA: TGTGCCAGCAGCGGACCAGGGGCCCAAAATGAAAAACTGTTTTTT.

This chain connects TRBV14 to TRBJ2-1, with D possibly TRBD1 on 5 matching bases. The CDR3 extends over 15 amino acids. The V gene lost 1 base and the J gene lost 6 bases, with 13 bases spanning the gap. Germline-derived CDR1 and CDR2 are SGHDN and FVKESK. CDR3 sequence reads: CASSQVYGRVNEQFF. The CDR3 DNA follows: TGTGCCAGCAGCCAAGTTTACGGCAGGGTCAATGAGCAGTTCTTC.

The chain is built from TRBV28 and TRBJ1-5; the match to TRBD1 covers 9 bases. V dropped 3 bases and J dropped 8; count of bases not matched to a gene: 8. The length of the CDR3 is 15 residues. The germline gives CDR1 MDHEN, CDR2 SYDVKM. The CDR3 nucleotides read TGTGCCAGCAGTTTCCGGGGACAGGGATGGAAGCCCCAGCATTTT. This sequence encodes CASSFRGQGWKPQHF. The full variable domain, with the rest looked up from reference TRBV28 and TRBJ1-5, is DVKVTQSSRYLVKRTGEKVFLECVQDMDHENMFWYRQDPGLGLRLIYFSYDVKMKEKGDIPEGYSVSREKKERFSLILESASTNQTSMYLCASSFRGQGWKPQHFGDGTRLSIL.

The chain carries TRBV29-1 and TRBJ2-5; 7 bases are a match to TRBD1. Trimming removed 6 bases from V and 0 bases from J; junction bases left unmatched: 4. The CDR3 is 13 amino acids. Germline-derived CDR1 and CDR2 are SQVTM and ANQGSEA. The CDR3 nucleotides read TGCAGCGTCCTTGGGACAGACCAAGAGACCCAGTACTTC. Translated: CSVLGTDQETQYF.

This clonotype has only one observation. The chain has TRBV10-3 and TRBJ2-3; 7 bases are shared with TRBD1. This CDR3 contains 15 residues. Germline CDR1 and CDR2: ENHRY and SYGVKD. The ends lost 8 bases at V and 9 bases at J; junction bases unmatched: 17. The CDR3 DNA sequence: TGTGCCATCCAACCGGGACAGCCAGATGTAGGAACGCAGTATTTT. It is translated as CAIQPGQPDVGTQYF.

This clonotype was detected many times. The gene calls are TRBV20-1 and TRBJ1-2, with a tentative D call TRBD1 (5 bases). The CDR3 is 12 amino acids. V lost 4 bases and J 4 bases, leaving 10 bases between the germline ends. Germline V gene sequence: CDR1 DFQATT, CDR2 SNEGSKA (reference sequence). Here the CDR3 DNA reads TGCAGTGCTAACCAGGGAAGCTATGGCTACACCTTC. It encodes CSANQGSYGYTF.

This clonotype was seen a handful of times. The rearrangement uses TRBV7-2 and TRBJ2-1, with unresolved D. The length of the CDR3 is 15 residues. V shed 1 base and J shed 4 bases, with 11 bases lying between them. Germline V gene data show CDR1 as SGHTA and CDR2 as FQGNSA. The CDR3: CASSLERRTYNEQFF. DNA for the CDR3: TGTGCCAGCAGCTTAGAACGTCGTACTTACAATGAGCAGTTCTTC.

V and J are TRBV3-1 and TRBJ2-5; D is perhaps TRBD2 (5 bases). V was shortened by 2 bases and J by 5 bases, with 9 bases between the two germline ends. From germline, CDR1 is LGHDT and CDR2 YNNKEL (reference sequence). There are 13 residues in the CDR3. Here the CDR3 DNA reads TGTGCCAGCAGCCAATCCCCGGGGGAGACCCAGTACTTC. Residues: CASSQSPGETQYF.

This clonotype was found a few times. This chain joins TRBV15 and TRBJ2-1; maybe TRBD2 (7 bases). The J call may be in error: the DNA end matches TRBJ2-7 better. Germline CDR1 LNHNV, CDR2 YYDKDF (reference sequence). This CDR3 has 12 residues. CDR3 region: CAAGATYNEQYF. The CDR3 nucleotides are TGTGCCGCGGGGGCGACCTACAATGAGCAGTACTTC.

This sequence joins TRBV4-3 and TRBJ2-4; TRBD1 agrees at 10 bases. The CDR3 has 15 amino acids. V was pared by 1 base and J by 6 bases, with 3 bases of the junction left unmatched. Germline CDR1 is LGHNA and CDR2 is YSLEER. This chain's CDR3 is CASSQGQGAGNIQYF. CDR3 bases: TGCGCCAGCAGCCAAGGACAGGGGGCGGGAAACATTCAGTACTTC.

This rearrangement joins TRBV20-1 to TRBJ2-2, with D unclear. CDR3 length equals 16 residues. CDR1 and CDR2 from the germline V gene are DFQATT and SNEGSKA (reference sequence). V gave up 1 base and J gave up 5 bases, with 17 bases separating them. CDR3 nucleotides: TGCAGTGCTAGAGTCCCCACAAGAAGTATTACCGGGGAGCTGTTTTTT. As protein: CSARVPTRSITGELFF.

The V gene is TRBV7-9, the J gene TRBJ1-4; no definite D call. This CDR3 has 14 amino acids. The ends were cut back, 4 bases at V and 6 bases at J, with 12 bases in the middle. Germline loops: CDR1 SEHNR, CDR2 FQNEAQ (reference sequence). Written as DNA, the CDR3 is TGTGCCAGCAGCTACCCCAGGACGTATGAAAAACTGTTTTTT. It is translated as CASSYPRTYEKLFF.

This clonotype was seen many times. The CDR3 loop reads CSARVRGTLAKNIQYF. Here the CDR3 DNA reads TGCAGTGCTAGAGTGAGGGGGACCCTGGCCAAAAACATTCAGTACTTC. The chain uses TRBV20-1 and TRBJ2-4; a weak D match, TRBD1 (6 bases). The germline gives CDR1 DFQATT, CDR2 SNEGSKA (reference sequence). The CDR3 runs 16 residues. Between the trimmed V and J ends, which lost 1 base and 1 base, there was a span of 14 bases.

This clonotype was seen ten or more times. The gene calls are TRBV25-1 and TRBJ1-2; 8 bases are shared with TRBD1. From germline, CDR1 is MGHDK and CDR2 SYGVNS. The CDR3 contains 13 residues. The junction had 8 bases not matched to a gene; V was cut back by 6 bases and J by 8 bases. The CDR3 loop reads CASSNSDRGGYTF. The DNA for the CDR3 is TGTGCCAGCAGCAACTCAGACAGGGGAGGCTACACCTTC.

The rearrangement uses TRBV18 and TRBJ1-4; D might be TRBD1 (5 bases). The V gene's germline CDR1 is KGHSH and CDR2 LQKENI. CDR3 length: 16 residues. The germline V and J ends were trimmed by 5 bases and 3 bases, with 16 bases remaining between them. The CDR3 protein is CASSAIRQSANEKLFF. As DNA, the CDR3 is TGTGCCAGCTCAGCAATAAGACAGTCGGCTAATGAAAAACTGTTTTTT.

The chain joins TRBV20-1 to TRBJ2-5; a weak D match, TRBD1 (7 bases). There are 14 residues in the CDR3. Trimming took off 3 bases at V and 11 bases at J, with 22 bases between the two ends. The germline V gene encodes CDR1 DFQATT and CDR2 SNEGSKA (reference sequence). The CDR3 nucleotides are TGCAGTGCTAGGTCAGGGGGGTGGGACAATGAGCAGTACTTC. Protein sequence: CSARSGGWDNEQYF.

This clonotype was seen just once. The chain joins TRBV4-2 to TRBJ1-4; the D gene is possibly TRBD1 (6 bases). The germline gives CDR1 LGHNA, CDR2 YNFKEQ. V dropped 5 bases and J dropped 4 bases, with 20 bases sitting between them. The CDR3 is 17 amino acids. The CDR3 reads CASSIGGAPRSNEKLFF. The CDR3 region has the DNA TGTGCCAGCAGCATCGGGGGGGCCCCAAGGAGTAATGAAAAACTGTTTTTT.

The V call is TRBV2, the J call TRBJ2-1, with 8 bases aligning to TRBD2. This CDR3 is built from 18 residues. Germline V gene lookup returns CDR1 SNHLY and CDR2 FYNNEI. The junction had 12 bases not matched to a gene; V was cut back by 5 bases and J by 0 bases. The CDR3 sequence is CASSPQSLAGTSYNEQFF. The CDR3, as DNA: TGTGCCAGCAGTCCCCAGTCCTTAGCGGGGACCTCCTACAATGAGCAGTTCTTC.

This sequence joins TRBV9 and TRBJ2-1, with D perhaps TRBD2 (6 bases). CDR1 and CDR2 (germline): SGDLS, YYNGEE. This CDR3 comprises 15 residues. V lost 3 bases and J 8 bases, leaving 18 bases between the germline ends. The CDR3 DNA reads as TGTGCCAGCAGCGACTCGGGGGAGACTTTCGATGAGCAGTTCTTC. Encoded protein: CASSDSGETFDEQFF.